Presented here are 11 T cell receptor beta chains from one specimen sequenced in a study of T cell repertoires in cytomegalovirus infection (dated by TCRdb to between 2018 and 2020). The sample was run on an Illumina HiSeq 1500. TCRdb passed the public sequencing reads through fastp at Q25 and MiXCR, retaining productive beta sequences. Each CDR3 protein gets just one entry, which takes the most common genes and DNA from the rows behind it. For this sample there are roughly 990,000 distinct CDR3 sequences; around 30% appear just once. The ten top clones hold more than 13% of the sample. The sample's treatment or condition label, decoded: in vitro stimulation with specific CMV peptide epitopes to enrich CMV-specific T cells. The antigens of these receptors remain unknown. Sequenced material: cultured CD8+ T cells from PBMCs, taken from culture after CMV antigen stimulation. The receptors derive from a human donor in good health (CMV status not recorded). Some clones in this sample may be carry-over from other donors' samples.

V is TRBV7-3 and J is TRBJ2-3, with TRBD2 matching 8 bases. V lost 3 bases and J lost 5; bases outside the gene matches: 1. CDR3 length: 13 amino acids. Germline-derived CDR1 and CDR2 are SGHTA and FQGTGA. CDR3 residues: CASSFGTRDTQYF. The CDR3 nucleotides read TGTGCCAGCAGCTTCGGGACTAGAGATACGCAGTATTTT.

The chain has TRBV15 and TRBJ2-3; the match to TRBD1 covers 7 bases. V dropped 3 bases and J dropped 4; count of bases not matched to a gene: 22. Looked up from germline, CDR1 is LNHNV and CDR2 is YYDKDF (reference sequence). The CDR3 sequence is 20 residues long. This CDR3 reads CATSSTYTTTGIEVPDTQYF. For the CDR3, the DNA is TGTGCCACCAGCAGCACTTATACCACGACAGGGATCGAAGTCCCAGATACGCAGTATTTT.

This clonotype has just a few counts. The chain is built from TRBV4-3 and TRBJ2-3, with 9 positions matching TRBD1. The CDR3 totals 14 residues. Per the germline V gene, CDR1 is LGHNA and CDR2 is YSLEER. Germline trimming cut 3 bases from V and 4 bases from J; bases unmatched to any gene: 2. The CDR3 nucleotides are TGCGCCAGCAGCCATAGACAGGGGGCAGATACGCAGTATTTT. Encoded protein: CASSHRQGADTQYF.

This clonotype was detected only a few times. The chain is built from TRBV12-3 or TRBV12-4 and TRBJ2-5; D is perhaps TRBD1 (6 bases). The CDR3 consists of 13 residues. Trimming shortened V by 8 bases and J by 0 bases, and 10 bases separated the two germline ends. The CDR3 loop reads CASGQGYQETQYF. The CDR3, as DNA: TGTGCCAGCGGCCAGGGGTACCAAGAGACCCAGTACTTC.

This clonotype has a handful of counts. This chain uses TRBV28 with TRBJ1-5, with a tentative D call TRBD1 (5 bases). Germline loops: CDR1 MDHEN, CDR2 SYDVKM. The CDR3 loop spans 16 amino acids. Trimming left V 6 bases short and J 3 bases short, with 18 bases between. CDR3 residues: CASRSTPSGFNQPQHF. CDR3 sequence (DNA): TGTGCCAGCAGATCAACCCCTTCAGGGTTCAATCAGCCCCAGCATTTT.

The V and J genes are TRBV28 and TRBJ2-7; D remains unclear. The V gene's germline CDR1 is MDHEN and CDR2 SYDVKM. This CDR3 comprises 12 residues. Trimming stripped 5 bases from V and 2 bases from J, with 7 bases between. CDR3 in amino acids: CASSTTTYEQYF. CDR3 in DNA: TGTGCCAGCAGTACGACGACCTACGAGCAGTACTTC.

The CDR3 sequence is CASSLGVSGYTF. Here the CDR3 DNA reads TGTGCCAGCAGTTTAGGGGTTTCTGGCTACACCTTC. The chain combines TRBV12-3 or TRBV12-4 with TRBJ1-2; D remains unclear. The CDR3 spans 12 residues. With 1 base removed from V and 7 bases from J, the gap between germline ends came to 7 bases.

The chain is built from TRBV5-1 and TRBJ1-5; D uncertain. The CDR3 is made up of 14 amino acids. Germline CDR1 and CDR2: SGHRS and YFSETQ. The ends were cut back, 5 bases at V and 1 base at J, with 10 bases in the middle. The DNA for the CDR3 is TGCGCCAGCAGACAAGACGGGAGCAATCAGCCCCAGCATTTT. Protein sequence: CASRQDGSNQPQHF.

This chain joins TRBV7-9 and TRBJ2-3, with 7 bases identical to TRBD2. The CDR3 length is 16 residues. Germline-derived CDR1 and CDR2 are SEHNR and FQNEAQ (reference sequence). Unmatched junction bases numbered 9, after V lost 5 bases and J lost 1 base. This CDR3 reads CASSPNTGGRTDTQYF. For the CDR3, the DNA is TGTGCCAGCAGCCCCAACACGGGGGGACGCACAGATACGCAGTATTTT.

The genes are TRBV7-3 and TRBJ2-3, with a possible D match to TRBD1 (5 bases). Germline V gene lookup returns CDR1 SGHTA and CDR2 FQGTGA. V was trimmed by 2 bases and J by 0 bases, leaving 12 bases between them. The CDR3 runs 16 residues. CDR3 bases: TGTGCCAGCAGCTTACAGGGCGCCCTAAGCACAGATACGCAGTATTTT. Translating it yields CASSLQGALSTDTQYF.

The V gene is TRBV19, the J gene TRBJ2-1; D tentatively fits TRBD1 or TRBD2 (6 bases each). The CDR3 spans 16 residues. Per germline, CDR1 LNHDA and CDR2 SQIVND (reference sequence). V gave up 7 bases and J gave up 7 bases, with 23 bases separating them. CDR3 sequence (DNA): TGTGCCAGTACCCAAGGGGGACTCCCCAACGGAAATGAGCAGTTCTTC. This codes for CASTQGGLPNGNEQFF.